Shown below are 30 T cell receptor beta chains from a single sample sequenced in a study of T cell changes during pregnancy in multiple sclerosis. Method: immunoSEQ multiplex PCR; TCRdb's copy keeps in-frame clones and lacks some. The sample contains around 84,000 clones, nearly 95% of which appear only once. The input for sequencing was peripheral blood, taken in the second trimester of pregnancy. These receptors all come from a female donor in good health, enrolled as a control in a pregnancy study.

V is TRBV11-2 and J is TRBJ2-3; tentative D call: TRBD2 (5 bases). Germline V gene sequence: CDR1 SGHAT, CDR2 FQNNGV. V dropped 2 bases and J dropped 5 bases, with 14 bases sitting between them. The CDR3 spans 15 residues. The CDR3 loop reads CASSLWELAGDTQYF. CDR3 coding DNA: TGTGCCAGCAGCTTATGGGAGCTGGCGGGAGATACGCAGTATTTT.

The CDR3 reads CASSLAGGEGQKETQYF. The CDR3 DNA reads as TGTGCCAGCAGCTTAGCTGGCGGGGAAGGGCAAAAAGAGACCCAGTACTTC. The chain links TRBV7-9 to TRBJ2-5; D is possibly TRBD2 (6 bases). Deletions cut 0 bases from V and 3 bases from J, with 17 bases between. CDR3 size: 17 residues. CDR1 is SEHNR, CDR2 FQNEAQ, per germline (reference sequence).

This chain links TRBV6-5 with TRBJ2-1; TRBD2 matches at 8 bases. This CDR3 is 15 amino acids long. Germline assignment: CDR1 MNHEY and CDR2 SVGAGI. Losses at the gene ends were 5 bases for V and 8 bases for J; bases not matched to a gene: 11. CDR3 DNA: TGTGCCAGCAGTACGGGGCGGGAGGAGGGCTATGAGCAGTTCTTC. Its protein product is CASSTGREEGYEQFF.

V usage is TRBV5-6 and J usage is TRBJ2-7, with 12 bases that match TRBD1. Germline CDR1 is SGHDT and CDR2 is YYEEEE. V dropped 4 bases and J dropped 4; count of bases not matched to a gene: 3. This CDR3 is built from 14 residues. CDR3 region: CASSPGQGAYEQYF. Written as DNA, the CDR3 is TGTGCCAGCAGCCCGGGACAGGGGGCGTACGAGCAGTACTTC. The entire variable domain, with the rest obtained from reference TRBV5-6 and TRBJ2-7, is as follows: DAGVTQSPTHLIKTRGQQVTLRCSPKSGHDTVSWYQQALGQGPQFIFQYYEEEERQRGNFPDRFSGHQFPNYSSELNVNALLLGDSALYLCASSPGQGAYEQYFGPGTRLTVT.

The chain carries TRBV19 and TRBJ2-3; unclear D gene. The germline gives CDR1 LNHDA, CDR2 SQIVND (reference sequence). CDR3 size: 16 residues. Trimming pared 3 bases from V and 2 bases from J, leaving 15 bases between. CDR3 sequence reads: CASSIYGGDFTDTQYF. The CDR3 nucleotides read TGTGCCAGTAGTATTTACGGCGGAGACTTCACAGATACGCAGTATTTT.

The CDR3 reads CASSQTSVRLGEQYF. The CDR3 DNA sequence: TGCGCCAGCAGCCAAACTAGCGTAAGATTGGGAGAGCAGTACTTC. V gene TRBV4-1 combines with J gene TRBJ2-7; 7 bases align to TRBD2. Germline CDR1 and CDR2: MGHRA and YSYEKL. J gave up 7 bases and V 2 bases, and 11 bases lay outside the gene matches. The CDR3 sequence is 15 residues long.

V and J are TRBV15 and TRBJ1-3; D call uncertain. The germline gives CDR1 LNHNV, CDR2 YYDKDF (reference sequence). The CDR3 is made up of 14 amino acids. V lost 0 bases and J 1 base, leaving 4 bases between the germline ends. This CDR3 is CATSRERSGNTIYF. For the CDR3, the DNA is TGTGCCACCAGCAGAGAGAGGTCTGGAAACACCATATATTTT.

The rearrangement uses TRBV4-1 and TRBJ2-3; D possibly corresponds to TRBD2 (5 bases). Per the germline V gene, CDR1 is MGHRA and CDR2 is YSYEKL. The CDR3 sequence is 15 residues long. V lost 4 bases and J lost 1, with 12 bases in between. The CDR3 is CASSPPVGGTDTQYF. CDR3 nucleotide sequence: TGCGCCAGCAGCCCTCCGGTCGGGGGCACAGATACGCAGTATTTT.

The sample holds one count of this clone. The rearrangement joins TRBV7-9 to TRBJ1-1; the match to TRBD1 covers 9 bases. Germline V lookup: CDR1 SEHNR, CDR2 FQNEAQ (reference sequence). Germline trimming cut 5 bases from V and 1 base from J; bases unmatched to any gene: 2. This CDR3 region has 14 residues. In DNA form, the CDR3 reads TGTGCCAGCAGCACAGGGGGCAGGAACACTGAAGCTTTCTTT. Its protein product is CASSTGGRNTEAFF.

The sample holds a few counts of this clone. The V and J genes are TRBV5-1 and TRBJ1-1; the D is unclear. Germline values: CDR1 SGHRS, CDR2 YFSETQ. This CDR3 has 16 amino acids. V lost 2 bases to trimming and J lost 2 bases, with 16 bases between them. CDR3 in amino acids: CASSFRGVELNTEAFF. CDR3 in DNA: TGCGCCAGCAGCTTTCGCGGGGTCGAATTAAACACTGAAGCTTTCTTT.

The genes are TRBV2 and TRBJ2-3; 7 positions agree with TRBD2. Trimming took 6 bases from V and 2 from J; bases not matched to a gene: 8. Per the germline V gene, CDR1 is SNHLY and CDR2 is FYNNEI. The CDR3 loop spans 15 amino acids. This CDR3 reads CASRGESGVTDTQYF. The DNA of the CDR3 is TGTGCCAGCAGGGGAGAGAGCGGGGTCACAGATACGCAGTATTTT.

This sequence joins TRBV28 and TRBJ1-5; 9 bases map to TRBD1. The junction had 7 bases not matched to a gene; V was cut back by 4 bases and J by 6 bases. CDR3 length: 15 residues. Germline values: CDR1 MDHEN, CDR2 SYDVKM. The CDR3 protein is CASSSDRGFAQPQHF. CDR3 DNA: TGTGCCAGCAGTTCGGACAGGGGTTTCGCTCAGCCCCAGCATTTT.

This clone was observed a single time. The chain links TRBV18 to TRBJ2-1; maybe TRBD1 (6 bases). With 2 bases removed from V and 4 bases from J, the gap between germline ends came to 6 bases. The CDR3 covers 13 residues. Germline-derived CDR1 and CDR2 are KGHSH and LQKENI. In DNA, the CDR3 is TGTGCCAGCTCACCAGGGACATACAATGAGCAGTTCTTC. Translating gives CASSPGTYNEQFF.

The chain recombines TRBV5-1 with TRBJ2-3, with D perhaps TRBD1 (5 bases). In germline, CDR1 is SGHRS, CDR2 YFSETQ. V gave up 5 bases and J gave up 2 bases, with 12 bases separating them. The CDR3 length is 14 residues. In DNA form, the CDR3 reads TGCGCCAGCAGATCTGGACAAGCCACAGATACGCAGTATTTT. It is translated as CASRSGQATDTQYF.

This clone was detected only once. The chain employs TRBV2 and TRBJ2-2, with no clear D. V dropped 5 bases and J dropped 3 bases, with 4 bases sitting between them. CDR3 length: 12 residues. Germline V gives CDR1 SNHLY, CDR2 FYNNEI. CDR3 amino acids: CASSLYTGELFF. In DNA, the CDR3 is TGTGCCAGCAGTCTATACACCGGGGAGCTGTTTTTT.

This clone occurred once. This chain links TRBV5-1 with TRBJ2-3, with a possible D match to TRBD2 (6 bases). The germline CDR1 and CDR2 sequences are SGHRS and YFSETQ. CDR3 size: 14 residues. Trimming shortened V by 4 bases and J by 0 bases, and 9 bases separated the two germline ends. The CDR3 region has the DNA TGCGCCAGCAGCCCTCGGGGGAGCACAGATACGCAGTATTTT. Protein: CASSPRGSTDTQYF.

The chain links TRBV18 to TRBJ2-5; possible D gene TRBD2, 6 bases. V was clipped by 3 bases and J by 3 bases, with 8 bases between them. Germline V gene data show CDR1 as KGHSH and CDR2 as LQKENI. This CDR3 comprises 13 residues. For the CDR3, the DNA is TGTGCCAGCTCACCCCCGGGGGAAGAGACCCAGTACTTC. This encodes CASSPPGEETQYF.

This chain connects TRBV28 to TRBJ2-1; possibly TRBD2 for D (7 bases). The germline CDR1 and CDR2 sequences are MDHEN and SYDVKM. CDR3 length equals 15 residues. Trimming removed 3 bases at V and 7 bases at J, with 16 bases between. DNA for the CDR3: TGTGCCAGCAGTTTTAGGGGGGGTCTGGGAAATGAGCAGTTCTTC. The encoded protein is CASSFRGGLGNEQFF. The full variable domain, completed using reference TRBV28 and TRBJ2-1, is DVKVTQSSRYLVKRTGEKVFLECVQDMDHENMFWYRQDPGLGLRLIYFSYDVKMKEKGDIPEGYSVSREKKERFSLILESASTNQTSMYLCASSFRGGLGNEQFFGPGTRLTVL.

The chain is built from TRBV6-1 and TRBJ2-2; no firm D call. Germline V lookup: CDR1 MNHNS, CDR2 SASEGT. This CDR3 contains 15 residues. The V end lost 3 bases, the J end lost 0 bases, and 8 bases lay between the germline ends. The CDR3 loop reads CASSEGRANTGELFF. CDR3 coding DNA: TGTGCCAGCAGTGAGGGCAGAGCGAACACCGGGGAGCTGTTTTTT.

The chain uses TRBV5-5 and TRBJ2-4; D may be TRBD1 (6 bases). From germline, CDR1 is SGHKS and CDR2 YYEKEE (reference sequence). V lost 0 bases to trimming and J lost 1 base, with 14 bases between them. The CDR3 is 17 residues long. This CDR3 is CASSLAIGTGAKNIQYF. The CDR3 region has the DNA TGTGCCAGCAGCTTGGCAATCGGAACAGGGGCCAAAAACATTCAGTACTTC. Full variable domain (missing parts from reference TRBV5-5 and TRBJ2-4): DAGVTQSPTHLIKTRGQQVTLRCSPISGHKSVSWYQQVLGQGPQFIFQYYEKEERGRGNFPDRFSARQFPNYSSELNVNALLLGDSALYLCASSLAIGTGAKNIQYFGAGTRLSVL.

This rearrangement joins TRBV18 to TRBJ1-1, with TRBD1 as a possible D gene (6 bases). The CDR3 has 15 residues. The V and J ends lost 4 bases and 4 bases respectively, with 16 bases between them. Germline V lookup: CDR1 KGHSH, CDR2 LQKENI. As DNA, the CDR3 is TGTGCCAGCTCACGGGGGCTATCAGAAATCACTGAAGCTTTCTTT. This translates into CASSRGLSEITEAFF.

V usage is TRBV5-1 and J usage is TRBJ2-1, with TRBD2 identical over 11 bases. The trim removed 4 bases at V and 8 bases at J, leaving 5 bases unmatched. Looked up from germline, CDR1 is SGHRS and CDR2 is YFSETQ. This CDR3 comprises 14 residues. This chain's CDR3 is CASSQTSGDYEQFF. CDR3 coding DNA: TGCGCCAGCAGCCAGACTAGCGGGGACTATGAGCAGTTCTTC.

A single count supports this clone. The gene calls are TRBV29-1 and TRBJ2-1, with D tentatively TRBD1 (6 bases). Germline lookup yields CDR1 SQVTM and CDR2 ANQGSEA. Trimming left V 5 bases short and J 2 bases short, with 13 bases between. The CDR3 has 14 residues. This chain's CDR3 is CSVLGHLTYNEQFF. CDR3 in DNA: TGCAGCGTTTTGGGACACTTAACCTACAATGAGCAGTTCTTC.

This sequence joins TRBV19 and TRBJ2-4; 8 bases map to TRBD1. Trimming at V came to 3 bases and at J to 0 bases, leaving 10 bases not matched to a gene. CDR1 is LNHDA and CDR2 is SQIVND in the germline V gene (reference sequence). This CDR3 has 18 residues. CDR3 loop: CASSIRGQGQLAKNIQYF. CDR3 coding DNA: TGTGCCAGTAGTATTCGCGGACAGGGCCAGCTAGCCAAAAACATTCAGTACTTC. The full variable domain, rest sourced from reference TRBV19 and TRBJ2-4, is DGGITQSPKYLFRKEGQNVTLSCEQNLNHDAMYWYRQDPGQGLRLIYYSQIVNDFQKGDIAEGYSVSREKKESFPLTVTSAQKNPTAFYLCASSIRGQGQLAKNIQYFGAGTRLSVL.

This chain uses TRBV6-1 with TRBJ1-1; D is uncertain. Looked up from germline, CDR1 is MNHNS and CDR2 is SASEGT. CDR3 length: 15 amino acids. V was shortened by 3 bases and J by 0 bases, with 11 bases between the two germline ends. The CDR3 loop reads CASSELFHVNTEAFF. The CDR3 DNA is TGTGCCAGCAGTGAGTTGTTCCATGTGAACACTGAAGCTTTCTTT.

The chain links TRBV4-2 to TRBJ2-3; 8 positions match TRBD1. Trimming took 4 bases from V and 1 from J; bases not matched to a gene: 4. From germline, CDR1 is LGHNA and CDR2 YNFKEQ. The CDR3 has 15 residues. The CDR3 loop reads CASSPGQEGTDTQYF. CDR3 coding DNA: TGTGCCAGCAGCCCGGGACAGGAGGGCACAGATACGCAGTATTTT.

The V call is TRBV30, the J call TRBJ1-5, with 7 bases identical to TRBD1. The CDR3 sequence is 18 residues long. Losses at the gene ends were 1 base for V and 3 bases for J; bases not matched to a gene: 15. Germline loops: CDR1 GTSNPN, CDR2 SVGIG (reference sequence). DNA for the CDR3: TGTGCCTGGAGTGCCGTTCGAGGGGGCGCGGTTTACAATCAGCCCCAGCATTTT. It encodes CAWSAVRGGAVYNQPQHF.

This sequence joins TRBV2 and TRBJ2-7, with D maybe TRBD1 (6 bases). Germline lookup yields CDR1 SNHLY and CDR2 FYNNEI. V lost 7 bases and J lost 1, with 11 bases in between. The CDR3 covers 13 residues. The CDR3 is CASIPDSSYEQYF. CDR3 nucleotides: TGTGCCAGCATTCCGGACAGTTCCTACGAGCAGTACTTC.

The chain joins TRBV9 to TRBJ2-7; D is undetermined. Germline values: CDR1 SGDLS, CDR2 YYNGEE. V shed 0 bases and J shed 3 bases, with 7 bases lying between them. This CDR3 is built from 13 residues. This CDR3 is CASSVAPSYEQYF. DNA of the CDR3: TGTGCCAGCAGCGTAGCACCGAGCTACGAGCAGTACTTC.

The chain uses TRBV18 and TRBJ1-2; D is uncertain. This CDR3 is built from 15 residues. The ends were cut back, 2 bases at V and 2 bases at J, with 12 bases in the middle. CDR1 KGHSH and CDR2 LQKENI come from the germline V gene. The chain's CDR3 is CASSPKLVENYGYTF. As DNA, the CDR3 is TGTGCCAGCTCACCAAAGCTGGTGGAGAACTATGGCTACACCTTC.